This TCR beta chain was observed in a study of T-cell memory formation after mild COVID-19 (TCRdb year 2021). With respect to the entire study: TCR sequence clusters from the two donors were found to be largely donor specific. Longitudinal TCRalpha and TCRbeta repertoire sequencing tracked T-cell clones expanding and contracting after mild COVID-19 in a couple of donors. The cohort was made up of two young adult volunteers, one female and one male, who were previously healthy.

Ficoll-Paque density gradient centrifugation was used to isolate PBMCs. Points the paper makes about the study in general: The detection of some responding clones in pre-infection memory suggests that pre-existing cross-reactive memory T cells joined the SARS-CoV-2 response. Contracting CD4+ clones were located mainly in the CM and EM memory subsets, whereas CD8+ clones were found to be enriched in EMRA. SARS-CoV-2 specificity was not confirmed for the second-wave clones peaking on day 37. From day 15 to 85, contracting clones showed balanced CD4/CD8 phenotypes, whereas a second wave of clones that expanded from day 15 to 37 leaned towards CD4+. Only two mild cases were covered in the study, and larger cohorts including severe cases with pre-infection samples were considered necessary.

The sample holds many counts of this clonotype. Its recognized antigen is unknown. The sample holds no much larger clone one base away, and base qualities are not on file. The reads were generated on an Illumina NovaSeq 6000. Using 5'RACE with constant-segment primers, TCRalpha and TCRbeta cDNA libraries were constructed, with sample barcodes and unique molecular identifiers added in the process. RNA was extracted from every sample with Trizol reagent. Library amplification was performed in two PCR steps, and a second sample barcode and Illumina TruSeq adapters were introduced in the second step. Libraries were sequenced on an Illumina NovaSeq with 2 x 150 bp paired-end reads. The paper's data handling went like this. Demultiplexing of reads and collapsing into UMI-guided consensus sequences were performed with migec v1.2.7. Using mixcr v2.1.11, UMI consensuses were aligned to TRA and TRB V and J templates and then assembled into clonotypes. Expanded or contracted clonotypes were those called significant by both edgeR and NoisET, with noise models trained on biological replicates. For edgeR calls, a false discovery rate-adjusted p below 0.01 and a log2 fold-change threshold of 1 were applied. As an exploratory analysis of dynamics, PCA with hierarchical clustering was applied to max-normalized trajectories of the 1000 most abundant clonotypes. The CD4 or CD8 phenotype of responding clones was assigned using the separately sequenced CD4+ and CD8+ repertoires. TCRdb handled the public reads itself, with Q25 trimming in fastp and clone calling in MiXCR, and kept productive beta chains. One record per CDR3 amino acid sequence lists the most common genes and DNA. TCRdb, rather than the study authors, made the V and J calls. The table for this sample lists some 29,000 distinct CDR3 sequences; about 16% of them were counted only once. Roughly 1.3% of the sample rests with the top ten.

Unmatched junction bases come to 11, with V trimmed by 6 bases and J by 1 base. The CDR3 runs 16 residues from the cysteine to the phenylalanine. CDR3 DNA is the only sequence kept; it has 48 bases, read in frame from the first base. Reading the germline V gene gives CDR1 MNHEY and CDR2 SVGAGI. In this chain, TRBV6-5 is recombined with TRBJ2-5; 7 central bases correspond to TRBD1. Input material: PBMCs or a T cell subset sorted from them (not recorded which). The TCR originated in an adult who had mild COVID-19 (a few samples of this study predate the infection). The sample titles of this study are shuffled in the database, so cell type and time point are left out. The CDR3 has the sequence CASRIDRDNLQETQYF. The nucleotides read TGTGCCAGCAGGATCGACAGGGATAACCTCCAAGAGACCCAGTACTTC.